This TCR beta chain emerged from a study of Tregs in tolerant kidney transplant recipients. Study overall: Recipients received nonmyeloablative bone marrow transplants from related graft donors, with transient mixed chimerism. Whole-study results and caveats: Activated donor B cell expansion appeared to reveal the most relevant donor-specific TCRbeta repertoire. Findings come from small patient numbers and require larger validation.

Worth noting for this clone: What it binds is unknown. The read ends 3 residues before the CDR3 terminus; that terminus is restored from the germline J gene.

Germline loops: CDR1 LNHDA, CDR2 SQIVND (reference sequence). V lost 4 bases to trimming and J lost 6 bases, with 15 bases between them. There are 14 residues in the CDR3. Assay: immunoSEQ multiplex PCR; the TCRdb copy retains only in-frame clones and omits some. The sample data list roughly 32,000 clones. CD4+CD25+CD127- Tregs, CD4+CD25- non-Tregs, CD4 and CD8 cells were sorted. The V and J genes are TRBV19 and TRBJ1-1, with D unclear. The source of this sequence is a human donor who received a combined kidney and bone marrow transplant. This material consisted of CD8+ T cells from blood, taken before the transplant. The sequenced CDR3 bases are TGTGCCAGTAGTAGGCCCCCGCGGGTTTCTGAA. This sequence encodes CASSRPPRVSE. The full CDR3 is CASSRPPRVSEAFF.